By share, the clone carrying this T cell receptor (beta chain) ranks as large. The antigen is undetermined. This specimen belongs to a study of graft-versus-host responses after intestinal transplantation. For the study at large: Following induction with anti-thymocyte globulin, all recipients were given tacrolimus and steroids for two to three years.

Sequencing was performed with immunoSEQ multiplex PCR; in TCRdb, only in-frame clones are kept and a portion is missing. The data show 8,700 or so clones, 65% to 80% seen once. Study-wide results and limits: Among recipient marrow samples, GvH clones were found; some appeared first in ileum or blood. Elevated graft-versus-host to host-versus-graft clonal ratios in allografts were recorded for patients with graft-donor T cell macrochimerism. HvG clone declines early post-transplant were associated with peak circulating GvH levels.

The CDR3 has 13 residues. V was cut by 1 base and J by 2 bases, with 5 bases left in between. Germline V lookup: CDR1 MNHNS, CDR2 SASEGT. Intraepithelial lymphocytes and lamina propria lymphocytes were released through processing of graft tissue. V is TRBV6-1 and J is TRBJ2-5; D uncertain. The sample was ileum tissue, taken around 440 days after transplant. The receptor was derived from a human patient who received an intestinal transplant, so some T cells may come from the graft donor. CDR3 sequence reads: CASSEENQETQYF. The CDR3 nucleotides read TGTGCCAGCAGTGAAGAGAATCAAGAGACCCAGTACTTC.